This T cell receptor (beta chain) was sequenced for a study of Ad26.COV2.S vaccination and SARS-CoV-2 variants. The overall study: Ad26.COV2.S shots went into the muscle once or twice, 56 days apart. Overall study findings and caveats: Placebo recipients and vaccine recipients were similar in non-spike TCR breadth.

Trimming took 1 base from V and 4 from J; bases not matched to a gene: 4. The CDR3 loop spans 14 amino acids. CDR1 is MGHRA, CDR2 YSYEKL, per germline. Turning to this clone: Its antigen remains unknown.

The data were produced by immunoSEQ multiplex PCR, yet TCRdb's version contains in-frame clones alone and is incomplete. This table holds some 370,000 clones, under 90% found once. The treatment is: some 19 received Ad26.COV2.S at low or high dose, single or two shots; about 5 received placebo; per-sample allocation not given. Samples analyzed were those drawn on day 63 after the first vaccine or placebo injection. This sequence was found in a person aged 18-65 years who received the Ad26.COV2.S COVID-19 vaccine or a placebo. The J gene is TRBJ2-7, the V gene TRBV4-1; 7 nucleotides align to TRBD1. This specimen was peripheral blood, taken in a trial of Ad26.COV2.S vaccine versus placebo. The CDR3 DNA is TGCGCCAGCAGCCAAGGACAGGGATTATACGAGCAGTACTTC. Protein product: CASSQGQGLYEQYF.